This T cell receptor (beta chain) stems from a study of cytomegalovirus exposure and HLA in healthy donors. Findings and caveats of the study: Only CMV serostatus was available as immune exposure information. The authors excluded some V segments, including TRBV6-2 and TRBV6-3, as indistinguishable.

The CDR3 covers 15 residues. Trimming took 4 bases from V and 2 from J; bases not matched to a gene: 4. Germline lookup yields CDR1 PRHDT and CDR2 FYEKMQ (reference sequence). Vbeta (60) and Jbeta (13) primers were used in the PCR. Authors' analysis steps: Per a later analysis, the number of unique TCR beta chains was 75 million to 90 million, of which around 9.9 million were shared. Assay: immunoSEQ multiplex PCR; the TCRdb copy retains only in-frame clones and omits some. That table is the source of V, J and clone size, and D and trimming were worked out from the DNA. The top ten hold roughly a sixth of the sample, which has some 110,000 clones, roughly four fifths seen once. This clone showed up just once. Its target is not known.

The chain recombines TRBV13 with TRBJ2-5, with 10 bases matching TRBD1. The sequence came from a man between 45 and 60 years old in good health and CMV-seropositive. Sequencing was performed on PBMCs. CDR3 coding DNA: TGTGCCAGCAGCTCCCGGGACAGGGGACAAGAGACCCAGTACTTC. Amino acid sequence: CASSSRDRGQETQYF.